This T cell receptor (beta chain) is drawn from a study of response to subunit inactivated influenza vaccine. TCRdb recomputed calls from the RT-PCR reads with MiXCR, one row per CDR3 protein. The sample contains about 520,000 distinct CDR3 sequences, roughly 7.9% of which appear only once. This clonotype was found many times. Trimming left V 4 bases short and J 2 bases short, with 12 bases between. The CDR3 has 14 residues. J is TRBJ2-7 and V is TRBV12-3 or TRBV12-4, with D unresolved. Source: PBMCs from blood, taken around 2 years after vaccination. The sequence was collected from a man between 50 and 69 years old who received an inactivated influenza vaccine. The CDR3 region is CASSSGPGTYEQYF. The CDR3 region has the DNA TGTGCCAGCAGTTCGGGTCCCGGAACCTACGAGCAGTACTTC.